This T cell receptor (beta chain) was documented in a study of blood T cell repertoires in COVID-19. This CDR3 comprises 13 residues. V gave up 10 bases and J gave up 3 bases, with 10 bases separating them. Germline V gives CDR1 MNHEY, CDR2 SMNVEV (reference sequence). Measured with immunoSEQ multiplex PCR; TCRdb has only the in-frame clones, and not every one. The sample carries approximately 89,000 clones, about four fifths recorded once. The material sequenced was peripheral blood. This receptor was taken from a man in his 70s with COVID-19, enrolled during active disease. The chain couples TRBV27 to TRBJ2-6; no clear D. The CDR3 here is CATQTSGANVLTF. The CDR3 region has the DNA TGTGCCACACAGACCAGTGGGGCCAACGTCCTGACTTTC.